The 2 T cell receptor beta chains listed next were all sequenced from one sample in a study of T cells after yellow fever vaccination (dated by TCRdb to the late 2010s). Interpreted using the paper, the treatment or condition label stands for: live attenuated yellow fever vaccine strain. Library generation was performed with 5' RACE. The sequencer was an Illumina HiSeq 2500. TCRdb took the public reads, trimmed them with fastp at Q25, ran MiXCR for clone calling and kept in-frame beta chains. All rows with the same CDR3 protein become a single entry with the most common DNA and genes. The sample includes about 360,000 distinct CDR3 sequences, with under 7.5% observed a single time. The ten largest clonotypes hold approximately 15% of the sample. The material sequenced was PBMCs, taken 5 days after the yellow fever booster vaccination. The source of these receptors is a man aged 25-45 years who received the YFV17D yellow fever vaccine.

The sample holds many counts of this clonotype. The rearrangement uses TRBV5-1 and TRBJ2-7; D remains unclear. V was pared by 4 bases and J by 2 bases, with 16 bases between. The CDR3 length is 15 residues. CDR1 and CDR2 from the germline V gene are SGHRS and YFSETQ. The CDR3 nucleotides read TGCGCCAGCAGCCCCCGGGTCACCCAAGCCTACGAGCAGTACTTC. This encodes CASSPRVTQAYEQYF.

This clonotype was found a few times. The chain couples TRBV7-2 to TRBJ2-7; 15 bases fit TRBD2. The CDR3 is made up of 16 amino acids. V dropped 5 bases and J dropped 2; count of bases not matched to a gene: 4. Germline V lookup: CDR1 SGHTA, CDR2 FQGNSA. The CDR3 region is CASSLRTSGRAYEQYF. Here the CDR3 DNA reads TGTGCCAGCAGCCTCCGGACTAGCGGGAGGGCCTACGAGCAGTACTTC.